Listed below are T cell receptor beta chains from one sample, sequenced in a study of cytomegalovirus exposure and HLA in healthy donors. Clones were read by immunoSEQ multiplex PCR, and TCRdb kept only the in-frame ones, dropping some. The sample yields about 160,000 clones, less than 90% seen once. Material for sequencing was PBMCs. The receptors here all came from a male donor in good health and CMV-seropositive. Both conserved end residues are trimmed from each CDR3. Each record gives: clone size, V gene, J gene, CDR3 protein. Only part of the rows carry a size: once, few, many, or a class if the clone is expanded.

NA	TRBV4-2	TRBJ2-2	ASSQEWGQREGNTGELF
NA	TRBV9	TRBJ2-5	ASSVGVGGRVGETQY
NA	TRBV19	TRBJ2-1	ASSIDPIAVSEQF
NA	TRBV6-4	TRBJ2-1	ASSDPGTSGSNEQF
NA	TRBV4-2	TRBJ2-3	ASRQGLADADTQY
NA	TRBV19	TRBJ2-2	ASSIDEGRGELF
NA	TRBV6-5	TRBJ2-7	ASSYGPLGLHEQY
NA	TRBV18	TRBJ2-2	ASSPASGRLTGELF
NA	TRBV9	TRBJ1-6	ASSVGSTQGNSPLH
NA	TRBV6-5	TRBJ1-4	ASTARDSREKLF
NA	TRBV7-2	TRBJ1-2	ASSLGRANYGYT
NA	TRBV18	TRBJ1-1	ASSPRSFQGARDTEAF
NA	TRBV7-2	TRBJ1-6	ASSLTGSLENSPLH
NA	TRBV4-2	TRBJ2-1	ASSQEDLAGNNEQF
NA	TRBV4-3	TRBJ2-7	ASSQDVLAEIYEQY
NA	TRBV5-1	TRBJ1-5	ASSLGGGQGDNQPQH
NA	TRBV11-3	TRBJ2-1	ASSWAGGPFDEQF
NA	TRBV25-1	TRBJ1-3	ASSEHRAGNTIY
NA	TRBV6-6	TRBJ2-5	ASFRAAVQETQY
NA	TRBV7-9	TRBJ2-7	ASSLLGLAGFYEQY
NA	TRBV11-2	TRBJ2-2	ASSLVQASGPNTGELF
NA	TRBV27	TRBJ1-3	ASSLSGVRRGRGNTIY
NA	TRBV27	TRBJ2-7	ASSPRHPRRDEQY
NA	TRBV5-8	TRBJ1-2	ASSFLKPRRIVRGYT
NA	TRBV7-9	TRBJ1-5	ASSVDGSGPQH
few	TRBV6-5	TRBJ2-1	ASSFSRGGSMDEQF
few	TRBV11-2	TRBJ2-2	ASSSGQHSTGELF
NA	TRBV19	TRBJ2-5	ASSINSRETQY
NA	TRBV14	TRBJ2-7	ASSQEVASGLEQY
NA	TRBV19	TRBJ1-3	ASSIAAASGNTIY
NA	TRBV7-8	TRBJ2-7	ASSSTGAGNEQY
NA	TRBV4-3	TRBJ2-2	ASSQTGLFTGELF
NA	TRBV11-1	TRBJ2-1	ASRPGTSYYNEQF
NA	TRBV13	TRBJ2-3	ASSLGRDTQY
NA	TRBV15	TRBJ2-7	ATSSDRRSAYEQY
NA	TRBV7-9	TRBJ2-1	SSSSTSGTRF
NA	TRBV28	TRBJ2-7	ASSLWGTSGSYEQY
NA	TRBV7-6	TRBJ2-1	ASSLAYWALSYNEQF
NA	TRBV14	TRBJ1-1	ASRGVVGGNTEAF
NA	TRBV28	TRBJ1-2	ASTLSLGARGYT
few	TRBV19	TRBJ2-3	ASSRGPSGGSTDTQY
few	TRBV27	TRBJ2-1	ASLGEAGDEQF
NA	TRBV13	TRBJ2-6	ASSPRQGVVSGANVLT
NA	TRBV6-5	TRBJ1-2	ASSYQPGQETGYT
NA	TRBV13	TRBJ2-2	ASSLGRLRQGYTGELF